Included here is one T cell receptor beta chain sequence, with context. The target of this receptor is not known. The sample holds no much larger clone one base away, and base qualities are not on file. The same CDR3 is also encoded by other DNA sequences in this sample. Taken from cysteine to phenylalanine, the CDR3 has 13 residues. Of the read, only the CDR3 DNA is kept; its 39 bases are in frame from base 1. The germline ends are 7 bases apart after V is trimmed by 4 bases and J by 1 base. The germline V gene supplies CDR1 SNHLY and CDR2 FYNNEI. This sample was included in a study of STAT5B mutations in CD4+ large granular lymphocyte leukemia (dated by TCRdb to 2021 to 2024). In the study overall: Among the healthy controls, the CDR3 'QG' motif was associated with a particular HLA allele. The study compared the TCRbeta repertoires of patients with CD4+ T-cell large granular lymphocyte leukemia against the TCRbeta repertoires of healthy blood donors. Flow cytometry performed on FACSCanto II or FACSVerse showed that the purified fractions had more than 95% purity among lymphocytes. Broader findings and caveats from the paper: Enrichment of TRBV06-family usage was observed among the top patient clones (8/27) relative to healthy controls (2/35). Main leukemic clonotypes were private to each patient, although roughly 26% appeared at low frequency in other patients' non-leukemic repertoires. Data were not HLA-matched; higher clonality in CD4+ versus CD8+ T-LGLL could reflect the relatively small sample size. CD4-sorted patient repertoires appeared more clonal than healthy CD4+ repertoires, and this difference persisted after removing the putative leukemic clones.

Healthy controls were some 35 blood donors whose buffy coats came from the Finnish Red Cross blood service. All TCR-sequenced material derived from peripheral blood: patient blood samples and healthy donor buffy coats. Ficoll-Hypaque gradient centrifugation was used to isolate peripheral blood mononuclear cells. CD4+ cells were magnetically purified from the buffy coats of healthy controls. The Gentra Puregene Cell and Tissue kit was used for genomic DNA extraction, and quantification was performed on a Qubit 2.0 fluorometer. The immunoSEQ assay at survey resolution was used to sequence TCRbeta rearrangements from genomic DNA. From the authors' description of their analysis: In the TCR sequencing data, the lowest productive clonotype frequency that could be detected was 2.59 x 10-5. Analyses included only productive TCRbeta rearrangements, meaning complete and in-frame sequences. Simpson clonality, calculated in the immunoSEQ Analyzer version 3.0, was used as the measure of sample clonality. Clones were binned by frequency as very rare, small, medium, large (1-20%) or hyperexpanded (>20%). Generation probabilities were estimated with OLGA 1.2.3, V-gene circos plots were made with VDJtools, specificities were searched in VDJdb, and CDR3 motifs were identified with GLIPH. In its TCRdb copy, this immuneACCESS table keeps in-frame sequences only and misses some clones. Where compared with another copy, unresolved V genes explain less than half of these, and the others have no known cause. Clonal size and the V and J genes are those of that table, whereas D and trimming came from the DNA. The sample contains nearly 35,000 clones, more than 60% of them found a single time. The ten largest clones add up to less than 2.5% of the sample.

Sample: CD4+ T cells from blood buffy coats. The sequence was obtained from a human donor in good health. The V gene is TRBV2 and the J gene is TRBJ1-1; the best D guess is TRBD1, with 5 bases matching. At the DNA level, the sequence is TGTGCCAGCAGTGGGGACCGGAACACTGAAGCTTTCTTT. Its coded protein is CASSGDRNTEAFF. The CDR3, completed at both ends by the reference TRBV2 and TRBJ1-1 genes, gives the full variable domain EPEVTQTPSHQVTQMGQEVILRCVPISNHLYFYWYRQILGQKVEFLVSFYNNEISEKSEIFDDQFSVERPDGSNFTLKIRSTKLEDSAMYFCASSGDRNTEAFFGQGTRLTVV.